The source of this TCR beta chain is a study of low-dose radiotherapy and immunotherapy resistance in tumors. Study summary: The fractionation for Cohort 1 was 0.5 Gy per fraction every 2 weeks, totaling 6.5 Gy.

TRAV- and TRBV-specific primers, spanning alpha and beta chains, primed first-strand cDNA. Amplification, which lasted roughly 20 PCR cycles, used a constant-region primer and V-primer adapter to amplify TCRs. MiXCR, applied by TCRdb to the reads, yields one record per CDR3 protein. The data show 60,000 to 90,000 distinct CDR3 sequences, less than 35% seen once. In the case of this clonotype: A far larger clone is one nucleotide away, so this likely arose from a read error.

Germline V gene lookup returns CDR1 SEHNR and CDR2 FQNEAQ (reference sequence). The V segment lost 1 base and the J segment 6 bases; nucleotides outside the gene matches: 4. The length of the CDR3 is 14 residues. Time point given: before trial treatment. Advanced solid tumors lacking tumor-infiltrating lymphocytes were present in eligible patients. This chain uses TRBV7-9 with TRBJ1-2; the match to TRBD1 covers 8 bases. This clonotype was sampled from a female donor with ovarian cancer. The sequencing used PBMCs, collected before treatment. The CDR3 here is CASSLVQGDHGYTF. In DNA, the CDR3 is TGTGCCAGCAGCTTAGTACAGGGGGACCATGGCTACACCTTC. Using reference TRBV7-9 and TRBJ1-2 for the parts outside the CDR3, the full variable domain is DTGVSQNPRHKITKRGQNVTFRCDPISEHNRLYWYRQTLGQGPEFLTYFQNEAQLEKSRLLSDRFSAERPKGSFSTLEIQRTEQGDSAMYLCASSLVQGDHGYTFGSGTRLTVV.